These 23 T cell receptor beta chains were all obtained from the same sample, sequenced in a study of beta chain features in type 1 diabetes. The whole isolated RNA underwent reverse transcription, so sequencing captured expressed TCRB transcripts. The data were produced by immunoSEQ multiplex PCR, yet TCRdb's version contains in-frame clones alone and is incomplete. The sample yields 150,000 to 170,000 clones, approximately 8.1% seen once. Material for sequencing was central memory CD4+ T cells from blood. These receptors all come from a man aged 18 to 29 in good health.

This clone occurred many times. The J gene is TRBJ1-5, the V gene TRBV29-1, with 8 bases lining up with TRBD1. V was clipped by 2 bases and J by 3 bases; unmatched bases: 6. Germline values: CDR1 SQVTM, CDR2 ANQGSEA. This CDR3 has 15 amino acids. This CDR3 reads CSVEMTGENNQPQHF. The CDR3 coding sequence is TGCAGCGTTGAAATGACAGGGGAGAACAATCAGCCCCAGCATTTT. Drawing the rest from reference TRBV29-1 and TRBJ1-5, the complete variable domain is SAVISQKPSRDICQRGTSLTIQCQVDSQVTMMFWYRQQPGQSLTLIATANQGSEATYESGFVIDKFPISRPNLTFSTLTVSNMSPEDSSIYLCSVEMTGENNQPQHFGDGTRLSIL.

This clone was recorded many times. The J gene is TRBJ2-6, the V gene TRBV7-2; D unresolved. CDR3 length equals 16 residues. The germline V gene encodes CDR1 SGHTA and CDR2 FQGNSA. With 5 bases removed from V and 4 bases from J, the gap between germline ends came to 15 bases. The CDR3 protein is CASSLGSSGGANVLTF. In DNA form, the CDR3 reads TGTGCCAGCAGCCTAGGGTCGTCCGGGGGGGCCAACGTCCTGACTTTC.

The chain recombines TRBV5-4 with TRBJ2-1, with D possibly matching TRBD1 (6 bases). Between the trimmed V and J ends, which lost 2 bases and 5 bases, there was a span of 11 bases. Germline-derived CDR1 and CDR2 are SGHNT and YYREEE (reference sequence). The CDR3 is 14 amino acids. The CDR3 bases are TGTGCCAGCAGCTTACAGGGTCCCAACAATGAGCAGTTCTTC. Translation gives CASSLQGPNNEQFF.

The chain employs TRBV9 and TRBJ2-5; a possible D gene is TRBD1 (5 bases). The V end lost 4 bases, the J end lost 5 bases, and 21 bases lay between the germline ends. Germline lookup yields CDR1 SGDLS and CDR2 YYNGEE. CDR3 length: 16 amino acids. CDR3 DNA: TGTGCCAGCAGCACAGGCAGAACAGGCAGCGTGGAGACCCAGTACTTC. This gives the protein CASSTGRTGSVETQYF.

This clone was detected only a few times. J is TRBJ1-2 and V is TRBV19; D is uncertain. V lost 7 bases and J lost 4, with 16 bases in between. Germline CDR1 is LNHDA and CDR2 is SQIVND (reference sequence). The CDR3 runs 14 residues. The CDR3 region is CASTPNAGIYGYTF. CDR3 DNA: TGTGCCAGTACCCCTAACGCGGGAATCTATGGCTACACCTTC.

This clone was seen a few times. The chain carries TRBV6-1 and TRBJ2-5; perhaps TRBD1 as D (5 bases). Trimming stripped 6 bases from V and 4 bases from J, with 12 bases between. The CDR3 runs to 13 residues. From germline, CDR1 is MNHNS and CDR2 SASEGT. CDR3 coding DNA: TGTGCCAGCAGATGGACATTTGGAGAGACCCAGTACTTC. As protein: CASRWTFGETQYF.

Many counts were recorded for this clone. The chain recombines TRBV29-1 with TRBJ2-3, with D possibly matching TRBD1 (6 bases). The CDR3 is made up of 12 amino acids. The V gene's germline CDR1 is SQVTM and CDR2 ANQGSEA. V shed 8 bases and J shed 3 bases, with 12 bases lying between them. The CDR3 sequence is CSSEGDTDTQYF. The CDR3 DNA reads as TGCAGCTCCGAGGGGGATACAGATACGCAGTATTTT.

As DNA, the CDR3 is TGTGCCAGCAGCCCAAGACTAGAGACAGATACGCAGTATTTT. It translates to CASSPRLETDTQYF. This chain links TRBV7-9 with TRBJ2-3; D possibly corresponds to TRBD2 (6 bases). V was cut by 5 bases and J by 3 bases, with 12 bases left in between. Germline values: CDR1 SEHNR, CDR2 FQNEAQ (reference sequence). The CDR3 has 14 residues.

This clone was seen only a few times. V is TRBV30 and J is TRBJ2-2; D might be TRBD1 (6 bases). This CDR3 is 15 amino acids long. Germline CDR1 reads GTSNPN; CDR2 reads SVGIG (reference sequence). V shed 1 base and J shed 3 bases, with 12 bases lying between them. The CDR3, as DNA: TGTGCCTGGAGTGGTTTTACAGGGTACACCGGGGAGCTGTTTTTT. Its protein product is CAWSGFTGYTGELFF. The full variable domain, with the rest looked up from reference TRBV30 and TRBJ2-2, is SQTIHQWPATLVQPVGSPLSLECTVEGTSNPNLYWYRQAAGRGLQLLFYSVGIGQISSEVPQNLSASRPQDRQFILSSKKLLLSDSGFYLCAWSGFTGYTGELFFGEGSRLTVL.

This clone was seen repeatedly, ten times or more. This same CDR3 is encoded by further DNA sequences in the sample. The gene calls are TRBV10-3 and TRBJ2-5; 7 nucleotides agree with TRBD1. This CDR3 has 12 amino acids. Germline V CDR1 and CDR2: ENHRY, SYGVKD. The junction had 5 bases not matched to a gene; V was cut back by 8 bases and J by 5 bases. The CDR3 region is CAIGTGEETQYF. The CDR3 nucleotides are TGTGCCATCGGAACAGGGGAGGAGACCCAGTACTTC.

The V call is TRBV7-3, the J call TRBJ2-1; 12 nucleotides match TRBD2. The CDR3 extends over 14 amino acids. CDR1 and CDR2 from the germline V gene are SGHTA and FQGTGA. J gave up 9 bases and V 5 bases, and 5 bases lay outside the gene matches. CDR3 protein: CASSPTSGSSEQFF. In nucleotides, the CDR3 is TGTGCCAGCAGCCCGACTAGCGGGAGCAGTGAGCAGTTCTTC.

This clone was found many times. The rearrangement links TRBV29-1 to TRBJ2-5, with a possible D match to TRBD2 (5 bases). Germline CDR1 and CDR2: SQVTM and ANQGSEA. V lost 4 bases to trimming and J lost 4 bases, with 13 bases between them. CDR3 length: 13 residues. The CDR3 bases are TGCAGCGTTGGCGCGGGCACTGTAGAGACCCAGTACTTC. Translating gives CSVGAGTVETQYF.

This clone was observed a few times. The V and J genes are TRBV28 and TRBJ2-2; TRBD1 is a possible D gene (6 bases). Looked up from germline, CDR1 is MDHEN and CDR2 is SYDVKM. This CDR3 contains 13 residues. V was shortened by 8 bases and J by 5 bases, with 12 bases between the two germline ends. CDR3 nucleotide sequence: TGTGCCAGCCCCAGCGGACAGACCGGGGAGCTGTTTTTT. Translating gives CASPSGQTGELFF.

The chain is built from TRBV4-2 and TRBJ2-5; 16 bases are shared with TRBD2. Trimming took 4 bases from V and 4 from J; bases not matched to a gene: 9. This CDR3 has 18 amino acids. Germline values: CDR1 LGHNA, CDR2 YNFKEQ. The CDR3 bases are TGTGCCAGCAGCCCCGGGACTAGCGGGAGGGCCCGCGGAGAGACCCAGTACTTC. This codes for CASSPGTSGRARGETQYF.

This clone turned up a few times. The chain links TRBV7-2 to TRBJ1-1; 11 nucleotides agree with TRBD1. The CDR3 sequence is 12 residues long. V gave up 5 bases and J gave up 11 bases; unmatched junction bases: 4. The germline CDR1 and CDR2 sequences are SGHTA and FQGNSA. DNA for the CDR3: TGTGCCAGCAGCGGACAGGGGGCACGGGCTTTCTTT. It translates to CASSGQGARAFF.

A word on this clone: Other DNA sequences from this sample encode an identical CDR3 as well. The chain recombines TRBV9 with TRBJ2-3; 8 bases match TRBD2. J lost 6 bases, V lost 2 bases, and 2 bases had no gene match. The CDR3 length is 13 residues. CDR1 SGDLS and CDR2 YYNGEE come from the germline V gene. CDR3 in DNA: TGTGCCAGCAGCGTCGGCGGGGGGGATACGCAGTATTTT. Residues: CASSVGGGDTQYF.

The chain employs TRBV4-2 and TRBJ1-2; 9 nucleotides agree with TRBD1. The germline V gene encodes CDR1 LGHNA and CDR2 YNFKEQ. With V trimmed by 3 bases and J by 5 bases, 13 bases remained unmatched. This CDR3 is built from 17 residues. CDR3 DNA: TGTGCCAGCAGCCACATGAGAACAGGGGGCCTCCTTTATGGCTACACCTTC. This encodes CASSHMRTGGLLYGYTF.

In its sample, this clone was seen a few times. V and J are TRBV30 and TRBJ2-7, with 11 bases aligning to TRBD1. Germline CDR1 is GTSNPN and CDR2 is SVGIG (reference sequence). This CDR3 comprises 15 residues. Trimming at V came to 2 bases and at J to 3 bases, leaving 6 bases not matched to a gene. The CDR3 sequence is CAWSPDGTGGYEQYF. The CDR3 DNA follows: TGTGCCTGGAGTCCAGATGGGACAGGGGGCTACGAGCAGTACTTC.

The chain is built from TRBV9 and TRBJ2-7; TRBD2 aligns across 8 bases. V gave up 0 bases and J gave up 5 bases; unmatched junction bases: 7. From germline, CDR1 is SGDLS and CDR2 YYNGEE. CDR3 length: 15 amino acids. Here the CDR3 reads CASSVAIGRADEQYF. CDR3 coding DNA: TGTGCCAGCAGCGTAGCTATCGGGAGGGCCGACGAGCAGTACTTC.

This sequence joins TRBV28 and TRBJ1-2; 7 bases fit TRBD1. V lost 5 bases and J lost 3; bases outside the gene matches: 9. The CDR3 length is 15 residues. Germline assignment: CDR1 MDHEN and CDR2 SYDVKM. CDR3 sequence (DNA): TGTGCCAGCAGTCAGACAGGGTATAGCTACTATGGCTACACCTTC. Its protein is CASSQTGYSYYGYTF.

This clone was detected only a few times. The CDR3 DNA is TGTGCCAGCAGTGAAGCGTACGACGGAGGGCTTCAGTACTTC. Protein sequence: CASSEAYDGGLQYF. This sequence joins TRBV6-1 and TRBJ2-4; possible D gene TRBD2, 6 bases. V gave up 0 bases and J gave up 11 bases, with 14 bases separating them. This CDR3 contains 14 residues. CDR1 is MNHNS and CDR2 is SASEGT in the germline V gene.

This clone was observed many times. The rearrangement links TRBV4-2 to TRBJ2-7, with no clear D. The CDR3 totals 14 residues. Looked up from germline, CDR1 is LGHNA and CDR2 is YNFKEQ. The V end was cut by 1 base, the J end by 3 bases, with 10 bases between. CDR3 nucleotides: TGTGCCAGCAGCCAAGCCCCAGGTCTCTACGAGCAGTACTTC. Translating it yields CASSQAPGLYEQYF.

Turning to this clone: The sample holds other DNA sequences that translate to the same CDR3. This chain joins TRBV30 and TRBJ1-1, with 8 nucleotides matching TRBD1. Germline CDR1 is GTSNPN and CDR2 is SVGIG (reference sequence). The CDR3 is 13 residues long. V lost 3 bases to trimming and J lost 1 base; unmatched junction nucleotides: 1. The CDR3 bases are TGTGCCTGGAGAGGACAGGGGAACACTGAAGCTTTCTTT. This codes for CAWRGQGNTEAFF.